This TCR beta chain was sequenced in a study of long-term antiretroviral therapy in people with HIV. Version v3.0 of the immunoSEQ assay ran at survey level. The protocol was immunoSEQ multiplex PCR, while the TCRdb copy is restricted to in-frame clones and leaves out a portion. Seen here are 35,000 or so clones, 80% to 90% observed once, and the top ten hold roughly 10%. As regards this clone: Its antigen is currently unknown.

Germline CDR1 SQVTM, CDR2 ANQGSEA. The trim removed 4 bases at V and 5 bases at J, leaving 17 bases unmatched. The CDR3 has 19 residues. The samples, holding roughly 0.9-11 million cryopreserved PBMC, were thawed before DNA extraction was carried out. Overall study results and limits: Repertoire composition at all time points was dominated by clones that had expanded before ART. Diversity remained lower than transplant donor controls, even though it increased after ART. The study found narrower CDR3 length ranges in HIV repertoires than in controls.

This rearrangement joins TRBV29-1 to TRBJ2-3; TRBD2 aligns across 14 bases. The clonotype comes from a man between 18 and 29 years old with HIV. The sample in question was unsorted PBMCs, obtained 2.2 years after starting antiretroviral therapy. CDR3 in amino acids: CSVAGHRGTSGGREDTQYF. CDR3 DNA: TGCAGCGTTGCGGGACACCGCGGGACTAGCGGGGGCCGGGAAGATACGCAGTATTTT.